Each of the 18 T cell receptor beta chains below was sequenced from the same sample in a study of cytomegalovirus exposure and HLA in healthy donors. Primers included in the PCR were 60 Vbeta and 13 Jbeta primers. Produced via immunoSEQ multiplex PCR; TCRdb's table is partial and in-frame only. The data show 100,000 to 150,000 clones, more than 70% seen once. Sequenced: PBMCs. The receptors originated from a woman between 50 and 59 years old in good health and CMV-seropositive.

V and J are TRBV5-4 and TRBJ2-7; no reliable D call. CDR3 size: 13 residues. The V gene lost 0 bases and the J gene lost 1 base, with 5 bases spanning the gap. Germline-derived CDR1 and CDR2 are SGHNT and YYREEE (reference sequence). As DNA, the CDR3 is TGTGCCAGCAGCTTGGACGGTTCCTACGAGCAGTACTTC. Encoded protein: CASSLDGSYEQYF.

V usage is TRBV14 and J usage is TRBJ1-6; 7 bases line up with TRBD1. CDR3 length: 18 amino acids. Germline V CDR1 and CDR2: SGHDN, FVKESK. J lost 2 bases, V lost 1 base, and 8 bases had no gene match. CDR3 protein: CASSQAYGTETYNSPLHF. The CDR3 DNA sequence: TGTGCCAGCAGCCAAGCATACGGGACAGAAACCTATAATTCACCCCTCCACTTT.

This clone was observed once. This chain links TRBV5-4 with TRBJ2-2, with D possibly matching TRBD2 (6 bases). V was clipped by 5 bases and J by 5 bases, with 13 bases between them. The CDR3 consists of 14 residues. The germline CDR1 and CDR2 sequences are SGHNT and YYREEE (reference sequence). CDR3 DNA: TGTGCCAGCAGAAAAGAACGGGGGACCGGGGAGCTGTTTTTT. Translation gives CASRKERGTGELFF.

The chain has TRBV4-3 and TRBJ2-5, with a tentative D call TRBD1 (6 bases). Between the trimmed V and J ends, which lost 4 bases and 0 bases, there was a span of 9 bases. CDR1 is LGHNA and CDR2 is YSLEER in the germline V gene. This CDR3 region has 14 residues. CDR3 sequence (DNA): TGCGCCAGCAGCCTTGGACAGTACCAAGAGACCCAGTACTTC. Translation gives CASSLGQYQETQYF.

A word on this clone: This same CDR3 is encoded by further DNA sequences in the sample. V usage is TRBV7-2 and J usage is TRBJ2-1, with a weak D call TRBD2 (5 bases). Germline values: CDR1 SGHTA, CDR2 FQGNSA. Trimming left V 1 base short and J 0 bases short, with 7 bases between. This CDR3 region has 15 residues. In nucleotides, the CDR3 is TGTGCCAGCAGCTTAGTGGGGAGCTCCTACAATGAGCAGTTCTTC. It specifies CASSLVGSSYNEQFF.

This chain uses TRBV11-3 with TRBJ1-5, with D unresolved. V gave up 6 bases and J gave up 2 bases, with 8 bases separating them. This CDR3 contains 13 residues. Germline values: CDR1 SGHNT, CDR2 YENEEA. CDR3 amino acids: CASRLRGNQPQHF. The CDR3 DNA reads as TGTGCCAGCAGGTTGAGGGGCAATCAGCCCCAGCATTTT.

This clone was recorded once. In nucleotides, the CDR3 is TGTGCCTGGAATGAAGGGGGCCTAACTAATGAAAAACTGTTTTTT. It codes for CAWNEGGLTNEKLFF. This sequence joins TRBV30 and TRBJ1-4; 7 bases map to TRBD1. With V trimmed by 4 bases and J by 1 base, 6 bases remained unmatched. The CDR3 is 15 amino acids. In germline, CDR1 is GTSNPN, CDR2 SVGIG (reference sequence).

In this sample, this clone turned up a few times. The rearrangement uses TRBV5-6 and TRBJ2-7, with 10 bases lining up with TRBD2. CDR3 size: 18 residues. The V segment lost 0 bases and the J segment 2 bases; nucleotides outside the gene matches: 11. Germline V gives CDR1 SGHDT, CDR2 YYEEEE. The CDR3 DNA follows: TGTGCCAGCAGCTTGGCATGGTCGGCTAGCGGGGGTCCCTACGAGCAGTACTTC. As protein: CASSLAWSASGGPYEQYF.

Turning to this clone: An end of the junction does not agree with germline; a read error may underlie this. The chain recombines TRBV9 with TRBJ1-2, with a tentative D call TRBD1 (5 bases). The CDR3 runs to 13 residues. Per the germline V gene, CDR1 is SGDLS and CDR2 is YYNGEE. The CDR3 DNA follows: TGTGCCAGCAGCGTAGGGGTGGCGCGGGGCTACCCCTTC. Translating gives CASSVGVARGYPF.

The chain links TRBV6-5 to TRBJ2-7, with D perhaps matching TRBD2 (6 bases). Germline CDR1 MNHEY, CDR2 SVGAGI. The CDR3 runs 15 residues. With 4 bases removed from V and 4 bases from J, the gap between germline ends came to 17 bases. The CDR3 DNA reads TGTGCCAGCAGTTTTCAGGTGACTAGTCGATACGAGCAGTACTTC. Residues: CASSFQVTSRYEQYF.

The CDR3 spells CASSLGAGVSYEQYF. For the CDR3, the DNA is TGTGCCAGCAGCTTAGGGGCAGGGGTTTCCTACGAGCAGTACTTC. The V and J genes are TRBV7-9 and TRBJ2-7, with D perhaps matching TRBD1 (6 bases). Germline V gene data show CDR1 as SEHNR and CDR2 as FQNEAQ (reference sequence). Trimming removed 1 base from V and 1 base from J, with 11 bases in between. This CDR3 contains 15 residues.

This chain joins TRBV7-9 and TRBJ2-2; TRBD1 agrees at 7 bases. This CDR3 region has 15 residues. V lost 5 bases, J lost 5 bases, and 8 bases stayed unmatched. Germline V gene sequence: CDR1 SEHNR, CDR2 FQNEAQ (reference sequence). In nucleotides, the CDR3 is TGTGCCAGCAGCGGACAGGCGCCTAAGACCGGGGAGCTGTTTTTT. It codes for CASSGQAPKTGELFF.

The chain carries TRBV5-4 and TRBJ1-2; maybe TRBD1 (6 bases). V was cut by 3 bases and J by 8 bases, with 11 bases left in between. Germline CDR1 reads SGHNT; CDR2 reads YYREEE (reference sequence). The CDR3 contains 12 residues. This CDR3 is CASSSTGWGYTF. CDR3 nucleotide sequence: TGTGCCAGCAGCTCAACAGGGTGGGGCTACACCTTC.

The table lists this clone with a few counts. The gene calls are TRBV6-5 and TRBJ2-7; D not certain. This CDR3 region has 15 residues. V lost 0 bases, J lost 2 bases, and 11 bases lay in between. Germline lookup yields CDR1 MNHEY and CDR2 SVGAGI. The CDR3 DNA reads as TGTGCCAGCAGTTACTCGGCCAGATCGACCTACGAGCAGTACTTC. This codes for CASSYSARSTYEQYF.

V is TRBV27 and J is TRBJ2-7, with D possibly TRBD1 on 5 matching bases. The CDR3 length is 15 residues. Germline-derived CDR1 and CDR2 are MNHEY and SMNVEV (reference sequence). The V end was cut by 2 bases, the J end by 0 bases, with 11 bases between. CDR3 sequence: CASSLVQGFSYEQYF. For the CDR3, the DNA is TGTGCCAGCAGTTTAGTGCAGGGCTTCTCCTACGAGCAGTACTTC.

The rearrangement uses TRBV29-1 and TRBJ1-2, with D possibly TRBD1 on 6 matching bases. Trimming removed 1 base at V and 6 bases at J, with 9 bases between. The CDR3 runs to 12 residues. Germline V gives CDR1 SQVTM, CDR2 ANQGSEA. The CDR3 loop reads CSVEGGRNGYTF. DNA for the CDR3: TGCAGCGTTGAAGGGGGGCGTAATGGCTACACCTTC.

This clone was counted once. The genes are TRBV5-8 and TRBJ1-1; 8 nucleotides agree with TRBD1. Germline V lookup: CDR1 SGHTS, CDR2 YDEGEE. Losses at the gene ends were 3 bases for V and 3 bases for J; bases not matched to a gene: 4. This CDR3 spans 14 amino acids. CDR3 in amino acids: CASSSQGAYTEAFF. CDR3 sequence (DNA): TGTGCCAGCAGCTCGCAGGGGGCGTACACTGAAGCTTTCTTT.

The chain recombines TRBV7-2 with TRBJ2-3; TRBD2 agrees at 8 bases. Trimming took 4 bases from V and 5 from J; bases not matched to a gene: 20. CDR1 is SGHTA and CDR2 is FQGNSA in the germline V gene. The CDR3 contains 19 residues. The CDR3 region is CASSWGSSGSGRDGDTQYF. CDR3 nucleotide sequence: TGTGCCAGCAGCTGGGGGTCGAGCGGGAGTGGGAGAGATGGAGATACGCAGTATTTT.